These 4 T cell receptor beta chains came from one sample sequenced in a study of blood T cell repertoires in COVID-19. Method: immunoSEQ multiplex PCR; TCRdb's copy keeps in-frame clones and lacks some. The repertoire holds 180,000 or so clones, 88% seen once, with about 1.7% in the top ten. The sequencing sample was made of peripheral blood. These receptors were obtained from a man between 18 and 35 years old with active or convalescent COVID-19.

This sequence joins TRBV15 and TRBJ1-5; D uncertain. CDR1 and CDR2 from the germline V gene are LNHNV and YYDKDF (reference sequence). V dropped 0 bases and J dropped 4 bases, with 10 bases sitting between them. This CDR3 spans 15 amino acids. The CDR3 DNA is TGTGCCACCAGCAGAGATAGAAGTATGAATCAGCCCCAGCATTTT. Translation: CATSRDRSMNQPQHF.

The gene calls are TRBV5-1 and TRBJ2-2; 9 bases are shared with TRBD1. Germline V lookup: CDR1 SGHRS, CDR2 YFSETQ. J lost 5 bases, V lost 5 bases, and 7 bases had no gene match. This CDR3 spans 15 amino acids. CDR3 protein: CASSWTGADTGELFF. CDR3 bases: TGCGCCAGCAGTTGGACAGGGGCGGATACCGGGGAGCTGTTTTTT.

This clone was counted once. V usage is TRBV30 and J usage is TRBJ2-3, with a tentative D call TRBD2 (7 bases). The V end was cut by 2 bases, the J end by 6 bases, with 15 bases between. The CDR3 is made up of 14 amino acids. CDR1 GTSNPN and CDR2 SVGIG come from the germline V gene (reference sequence). The CDR3 sequence is CAWSIRGAQDTQYF. CDR3 DNA: TGTGCCTGGAGTATCCGGGGGGCCCAGGATACGCAGTATTTT. Looking up the rest from reference TRBV30 and TRBJ2-3 gives the full variable domain: SQTIHQWPATLVQPVGSPLSLECTVEGTSNPNLYWYRQAAGRGLQLLFYSVGIGQISSEVPQNLSASRPQDRQFILSSKKLLLSDSGFYLCAWSIRGAQDTQYFGPGTRLTVL.

The chain has TRBV14 and TRBJ1-2; D is possibly TRBD1 (6 bases). Trimming left V 1 base short and J 2 bases short, with 8 bases between. The CDR3 loop spans 14 amino acids. Germline CDR1 is SGHDN and CDR2 is FVKESK. The CDR3 DNA reads TGTGCCAGCAGCCAAGTTGGACAGAACTATGGCTACACCTTC. Translation: CASSQVGQNYGYTF.